This T cell receptor beta chain was recovered during a study of sequential checkpoint blockade in melanoma. Profiling relied on immunoSEQ multiplex PCR, and the TCRdb table lists in-frame clones only, not all of them. The profile shows tens of thousands of clones, 80% to 90% of them singletons. Treatment specified: randomized to nivolumab then ipilimumab (arm A) or the reverse (arm B). Live CD3+CD8+ CD19− CD56− cells were sorted from PBMCs. Germline V gene data show CDR1 as SEHNR and CDR2 as FQNEAQ (reference sequence). The CDR3 consists of 15 residues. V dropped 8 bases and J dropped 4; count of bases not matched to a gene: 9.

The receptor was isolated from a human donor with melanoma. V usage is TRBV7-9 and J usage is TRBJ2-2, with 8 bases aligning to TRBD1. Material: CD8+ T cells sorted from blood (inferred from file names), obtained from a patient given nivolumab and ipilimumab in sequence. CDR3 nucleotides: TGTGCCAGCCCCCATGCCGGGACAGGCACCGGGGAGCTGTTTTTT. Encoded protein: CASPHAGTGTGELFF.